These T cell receptor beta chains were read from a single sample in a study of CD8 T cells in Susac syndrome. In TCRdb, the immunoSEQ multiplex PCR reads were re-called with MiXCR into one record per CDR3 protein. The sample yields fewer than 350,000 distinct CDR3 sequences, 89% seen once. Sequenced input: CD8+ T cells from PBMCs. All receptors derive from a human donor with multiple sclerosis. CDR3s include the opening cysteine and the closing phenylalanine or tryptophan. A D gene is named only where the DNA matches it firmly. Rows give clone size only sometimes, using once, few, many, or a class for an expanded clone.

>TRBV30|TRBD1|NA|TRBJ1-2
CAWILPADRGHGYTF
TGTGCCTGGATTTTACCCGCCGACAGGGGGCATGGCTACACCTTC
>TRBV20-1|NA|NA|TRBJ2-7
CSARASPIYEQYF
TGCAGTGCTAGAGCCTCGCCGATCTACGAGCAGTACTTC
>TRBV30|NA|NA|TRBJ1-4
CAWSVQGGGLGEKLFF
TGTGCCTGGAGTGTACAAGGAGGGGGGTTAGGGGAAAAACTGTTTTTT
>TRBV21-1|NA|NA|TRBJ2-7
CASSKLRCGSLYEQYF
TGTGCCAGCAGCAAACTGCGGTGCGGGAGTTTGTACGAGCAGTACTTC
>TRBV5-8|NA|NA|TRBJ2-1
CASSFRSTSYNEQFF
TGTGCCAGCAGCTTTCGATCTACCTCCTACAATGAGCAGTTCTTC
>TRBV12-3/TRBV12-4|NA|few|TRBJ1-5
CASSFGQGNQPQHF
TGTGCCAGCAGTTTTGGGCAGGGGAATCAGCCCCAGCATTTT
>TRBV7-3|TRBD1|NA|TRBJ1-1
CASSPTGGPTEAFF
TGTGCCAGCAGCCCCACAGGGGGGCCCACTGAAGCTTTCTTT
>TRBV28|TRBD1|NA|TRBJ2-5
CASTPGQLQETQYF
TGTGCCAGCACCCCGGGACAGCTCCAAGAGACCCAGTACTTC
>TRBV6-5|NA|NA|TRBJ2-7
CASSPSLSYEQYF
TGTGCCAGCAGTCCCAGCCTTAGCTACGAGCAGTACTTC
>TRBV5-6|NA|NA|TRBJ2-5
CASSWGRKQETQYF
TGTGCCAGCAGCTGGGGACGGAAACAAGAGACCCAGTACTTC
>TRBV4-1|NA|NA|TRBJ2-3
CASSQDSFTDTQYF
TGCGCCAGCAGCCAAGACAGTTTCACAGATACGCAGTATTTT
>TRBV12-3/TRBV12-4|NA|NA|TRBJ2-5
CASTPGRRFGETQYF
TGTGCCAGCACCCCGGGCAGGCGGTTTGGAGAGACCCAGTACTTC
>TRBV25-1|NA|NA|TRBJ2-7
CASIHFVRYEQYF
TGTGCCAGTATACATTTCGTTCGATACGAGCAGTACTTC